Each of the 8 T cell receptor beta chains below was sequenced from the same sample in a study of human T cells and chemical hapten exposure. Total RNA was isolated from unfractionated whole blood. The study's library attached unique molecular identifiers to single cDNA molecules. TCRdb used MiXCR to reprocess the reads, holding one entry per CDR3 protein. The sample records around 120,000 distinct CDR3 sequences, over 6.5% being singletons. The source material was whole blood. The source is a human donor in good health. Some clones in this sample may be carry-over from other donors' samples.

This chain joins TRBV10-1 and TRBJ2-2; TRBD2 agrees at 10 bases. CDR1 and CDR2 (germline): WNHNN, SYGVQD (reference sequence). Trimming removed 2 bases from V and 6 bases from J; junction bases left unmatched: 6. The CDR3 length is 16 residues. CDR3 loop: CASSEVELAGAGELFF. The CDR3 region has the DNA TGCGCCAGCAGTGAGGTTGAGCTAGCGGGAGCCGGGGAGCTGTTTTTT.

This sequence joins TRBV27 and TRBJ2-7; D gene ambiguous. V lost 5 bases and J lost 1, with 9 bases in between. Germline loops: CDR1 MNHEY, CDR2 SMNVEV (reference sequence). The CDR3 totals 13 residues. The CDR3 DNA follows: TGTGCCAGCAGTGTTAAGGTGTCCTACGAGCAGTACTTC. It yields the protein CASSVKVSYEQYF.

This clonotype has only a few counts. The V gene is TRBV6-5, the J gene TRBJ1-1; TRBD1 might be the D (5 bases). The CDR3 is 12 residues long. Germline lookup yields CDR1 MNHEY and CDR2 SVGAGI. The germline V and J ends were trimmed by 6 bases and 12 bases, with 17 bases remaining between them. The CDR3 reads CASSGGGRITFF. The CDR3 DNA reads TGTGCCAGCAGCGGTGGGGGACGAATAACTTTCTTT.

This clonotype occurred many times. The chain carries TRBV13 and TRBJ1-6, with 7 bases aligning to TRBD1. This CDR3 is 13 amino acids long. The germline V gene has CDR1 PRHDT and CDR2 FYEKMQ (reference sequence). The ends lost 10 bases at V and 5 bases at J; junction bases unmatched: 5. In DNA form, the CDR3 reads TGTGCCACCACAGACAGGGATAATTCACCCCTCCACTTT. Translation gives CATTDRDNSPLHF.

The rearrangement links TRBV12-3 or TRBV12-4 to TRBJ2-4; TRBD2 aligns across 13 bases. With 2 bases clipped from V and 1 base from J, the junction kept 2 bases outside the gene matches. This CDR3 region has 17 residues. The CDR3 DNA reads TGTGCCAGCAGTTTATGGGGACTAGCGGGGGCCAAAAACATTCAGTACTTC. Protein: CASSLWGLAGAKNIQYF.

This clonotype appeared many times. This chain joins TRBV11-2 and TRBJ1-5; possibly TRBD1 for D (6 bases). CDR1 is SGHAT, CDR2 FQNNGV, per germline. The CDR3 loop spans 17 amino acids. V lost 4 bases and J 6 bases, leaving 22 bases between the germline ends. The CDR3 DNA reads TGTGCCAGCAGCTCTCACCCGAGGGGGGCCCAAGGTCAGCCCCAGCATTTT. Amino acids: CASSSHPRGAQGQPQHF.

Concerning this clonotype itself: This may be a read error: a much more frequent sequence differs by one nucleotide. V is TRBV11-3 and J is TRBJ2-1, with a tentative D call TRBD1 (5 bases). Germline V gene lookup returns CDR1 SGHNT and CDR2 YENEEA. The CDR3 consists of 18 residues. V shed 0 bases and J shed 0 bases, with 15 bases lying between them. DNA of the CDR3: TGTGCCAGCAGCTTAGAACAGGAAGGTTCGGCCTCCTACAATGAGCAGTTCTTC. Translating gives CASSLEQEGSASYNEQFF. The variable domain in full, with the rest retrieved from reference TRBV11-3 and TRBJ2-1, is EAGVVQSPRYKIIEKKQPVAFWCNPISGHNTLYWYLQNLGQGPELLIRYENEEAVDDSQLPKDRFSAERLKGVDSTLKIQPAELGDSAVYLCASSLEQEGSASYNEQFFGPGTRLTVL.

The chain couples TRBV20-1 to TRBJ2-3, with 9 bases lining up with TRBD1. Germline V gene lookup returns CDR1 DFQATT and CDR2 SNEGSKA (reference sequence). Trimming at V came to 6 bases and at J to 0 bases, leaving 4 bases not matched to a gene. This CDR3 region has 14 residues. Here the CDR3 reads CSAGQGPSTDTQYF. As DNA, the CDR3 is TGCAGTGCAGGACAGGGGCCGAGCACAGATACGCAGTATTTT.